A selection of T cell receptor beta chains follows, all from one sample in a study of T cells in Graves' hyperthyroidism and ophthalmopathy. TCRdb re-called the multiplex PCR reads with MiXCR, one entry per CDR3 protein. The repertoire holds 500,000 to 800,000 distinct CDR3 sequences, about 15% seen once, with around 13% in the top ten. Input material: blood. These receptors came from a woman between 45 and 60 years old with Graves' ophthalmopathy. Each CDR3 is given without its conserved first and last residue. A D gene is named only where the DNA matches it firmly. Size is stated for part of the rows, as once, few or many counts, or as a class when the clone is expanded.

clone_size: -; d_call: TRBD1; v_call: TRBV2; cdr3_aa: ASSAGGEAQPQH
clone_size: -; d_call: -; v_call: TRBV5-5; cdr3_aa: ASSLGRDSQETQY
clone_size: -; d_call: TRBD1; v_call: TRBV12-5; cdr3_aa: ASGFDQGAKRYYEQY
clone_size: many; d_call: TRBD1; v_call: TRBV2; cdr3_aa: ASSETGDSYEQY
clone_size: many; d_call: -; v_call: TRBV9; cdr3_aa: ASSATPPTSGANVLT
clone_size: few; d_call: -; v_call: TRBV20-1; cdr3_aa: SALGKREQY
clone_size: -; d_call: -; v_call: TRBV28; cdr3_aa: ASSSVTGKPQH
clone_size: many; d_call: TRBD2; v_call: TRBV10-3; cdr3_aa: AISQGLAETEKQF
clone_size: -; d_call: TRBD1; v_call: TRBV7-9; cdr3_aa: ASSLGGQGIYGYT
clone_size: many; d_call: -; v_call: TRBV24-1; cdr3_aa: ATSDLPSGNTIY
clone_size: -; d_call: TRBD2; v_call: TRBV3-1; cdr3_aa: ASSQLSGVGAGELF
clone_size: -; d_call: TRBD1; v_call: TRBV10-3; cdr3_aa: AISEPGQGMYEQF
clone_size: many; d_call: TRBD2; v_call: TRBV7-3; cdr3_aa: ASSSTATSGDTQY
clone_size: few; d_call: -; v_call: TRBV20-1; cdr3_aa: SASWGNSYNSPLH
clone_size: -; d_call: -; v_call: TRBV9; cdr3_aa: ASSVDGQYEQY
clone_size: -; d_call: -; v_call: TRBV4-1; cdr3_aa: ASSQDQPSGYT
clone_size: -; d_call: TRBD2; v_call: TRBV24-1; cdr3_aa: ATSGAGGPLETQY
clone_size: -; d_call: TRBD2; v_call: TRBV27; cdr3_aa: ASKRGANVPT
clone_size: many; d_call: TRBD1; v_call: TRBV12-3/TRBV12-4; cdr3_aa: ASSAGQAYYEQY
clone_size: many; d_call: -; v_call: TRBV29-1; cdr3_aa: TLHDNYGYT
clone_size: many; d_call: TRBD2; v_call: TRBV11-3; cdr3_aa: ASSYRTSAYNKQF
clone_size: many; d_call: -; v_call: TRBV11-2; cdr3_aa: ASSLELMMRNYGYT
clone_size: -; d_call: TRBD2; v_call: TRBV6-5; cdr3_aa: ASSYPGTSGSSDAQY
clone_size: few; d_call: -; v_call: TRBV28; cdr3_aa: ASSLKLGRYNEQF
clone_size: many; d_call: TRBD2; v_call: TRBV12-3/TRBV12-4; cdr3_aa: ASSRASGLTDTQY